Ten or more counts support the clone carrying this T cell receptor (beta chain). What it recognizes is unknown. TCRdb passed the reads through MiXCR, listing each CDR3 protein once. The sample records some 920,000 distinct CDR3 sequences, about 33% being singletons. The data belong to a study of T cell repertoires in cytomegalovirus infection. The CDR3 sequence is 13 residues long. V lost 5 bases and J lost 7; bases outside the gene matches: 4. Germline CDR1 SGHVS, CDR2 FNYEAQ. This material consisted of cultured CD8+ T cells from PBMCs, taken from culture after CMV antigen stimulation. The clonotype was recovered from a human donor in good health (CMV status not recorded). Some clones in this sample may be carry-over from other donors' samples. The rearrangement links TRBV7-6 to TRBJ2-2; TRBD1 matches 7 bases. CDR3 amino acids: CASSVQGNGELFF. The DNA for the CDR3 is TGTGCCAGCAGCGTACAGGGGAACGGGGAGCTGTTTTTT.